A single sample is the source of the 27 T cell receptor beta chains below, sequenced in a study of blood T cell repertoires in COVID-19. Sequenced by immunoSEQ multiplex PCR; TCRdb stores in-frame clones only, minus some. The repertoire consists of more than 200,000 clones, with 80% occurring once and the leading ten covering 7% to 8.5%. The material sequenced was PBMCs or T cells enriched from blood (not recorded which). These receptors originate from a woman in her thirties or forties with acute COVID-19.

The chain is built from TRBV7-2 and TRBJ2-5; 8 bases line up with TRBD1. V shed 5 bases and J 1 base; nucleotides not matched to a gene: 6. The CDR3 is 15 amino acids. Germline CDR1 reads SGHTA; CDR2 reads FQGNSA. CDR3 loop: CASSPHGQGQETQYF. For the CDR3, the DNA is TGTGCCAGCAGCCCGCACGGACAGGGCCAAGAGACCCAGTACTTC.

The rearrangement links TRBV4-1 to TRBJ1-2, with D possibly being TRBD1 (6 bases). The CDR3 loop spans 14 amino acids. V was pared by 1 base and J by 2 bases, with 8 bases between. From germline, CDR1 is MGHRA and CDR2 YSYEKL. CDR3 bases: TGCGCCAGCAGCCAAGGACAGGCCAACTATGGCTACACCTTC. This sequence encodes CASSQGQANYGYTF.

This chain connects TRBV3-1 (or the pseudogene TRBV3-2) to TRBJ2-1; possibly TRBD1 for D (6 bases). Trimming shortened V by 0 bases and J by 7 bases, and 16 bases separated the two germline ends. Germline lookup yields CDR1 LGHDT and CDR2 YNNKEL (reference sequence). The length of the CDR3 is 16 residues. The CDR3 DNA is TGTGCCAGCAGCCAAGATTGGGACACCGTTGGGAATGAGCAGTTCTTC. Translating gives CASSQDWDTVGNEQFF.

V gene TRBV6-5 combines with J gene TRBJ2-7, with TRBD2 matching over 8 bases. Germline CDR1 MNHEY, CDR2 SVGAGI. V shed 5 bases, J shed 1 base, and the junction held 7 bases outside the gene matches. CDR3 size: 15 residues. CDR3 nucleotide sequence: TGTGCCAGCAGTCCTTTCCGGGGGGGATCCTACGAGCAGTACTTC. It translates to CASSPFRGGSYEQYF.

The sample holds one count of this clone. The CDR3 region has the DNA TGCGCCAGCAGCTTGCAACTAGCGGGGGGTTCCGAGCAGTACTTC. This gives the protein CASSLQLAGGSEQYF. The chain employs TRBV5-1 and TRBJ2-7; 12 bases line up with TRBD2. In germline, CDR1 is SGHRS, CDR2 YFSETQ. CDR3 length: 15 residues. V lost 1 base to trimming and J lost 6 bases; unmatched junction nucleotides: 5.

This clone occurred a few times. The chain is built from TRBV10-3 and TRBJ2-1, with a tentative D call TRBD2 (6 bases). The CDR3 loop spans 15 amino acids. Germline V gives CDR1 ENHRY, CDR2 SYGVKD. The V end was cut by 0 bases, the J end by 3 bases, with 9 bases between. The DNA of the CDR3 is TGTGCCATCAGTGAGTCGGGCGGGGTCTACAATGAGCAGTTCTTC. Amino acid sequence: CAISESGGVYNEQFF.

The chain has TRBV29-1 and TRBJ2-1, with a possible D match to TRBD1 (7 bases). Germline CDR1 reads SQVTM; CDR2 reads ANQGSEA. This CDR3 spans 13 amino acids. V lost 6 bases to trimming and J lost 4 bases, with 13 bases between them. The CDR3 spells CSVQGGLYNEQFF. The CDR3 DNA follows: TGCAGCGTCCAGGGGGGCTTATACAATGAGCAGTTCTTC.

V and J are TRBV7-8 and TRBJ1-6, with D perhaps TRBD1 (6 bases). The CDR3 spans 18 residues. The V end lost 4 bases, the J end lost 1 base, and 17 bases lay between the germline ends. Germline V CDR1 and CDR2: SGHVS, FQNEAQ. CDR3 bases: TGTGCCAGCAGCTCCAACAGGGATCTATCGTCCTATAATTCACCCCTCCACTTT. Translated, it gives CASSSNRDLSSYNSPLHF.

The genes are TRBV12-3 or TRBV12-4 and TRBJ1-2; D is undetermined. CDR3 length equals 13 residues. Trimming cost V 3 bases and J 6 bases, with 11 bases left between them. The CDR3 loop is CASSFLGGNGYTF. Here the CDR3 DNA reads TGTGCCAGCAGTTTCCTGGGAGGCAATGGCTACACCTTC.

The CDR3 region is CASSLGQEYGYTF. The CDR3 DNA reads TGTGCCAGCAGCCTGGGACAGGAGTATGGCTACACCTTC. This rearrangement joins TRBV6-5 to TRBJ1-2, with TRBD1 matching over 8 bases. Germline loops: CDR1 MNHEY, CDR2 SVGAGI. The CDR3 is made up of 13 amino acids. The V and J ends lost 6 bases and 5 bases, in that order; junction bases with no gene match: 5.

This sequence joins TRBV24-1 and TRBJ2-5, with TRBD1 matching 7 bases. From germline, CDR1 is KGHDR and CDR2 SFDVKD. The CDR3 runs to 14 residues. With 7 bases clipped from V and 0 bases from J, the junction kept 4 bases outside the gene matches. CDR3 residues: CATSTQGNQETQYF. CDR3 sequence (DNA): TGTGCCACCAGCACACAGGGGAACCAAGAGACCCAGTACTTC.

The chain links TRBV5-4 to TRBJ2-1; TRBD2 agrees at 8 bases. Germline trimming cut 4 bases from V and 3 bases from J; bases unmatched to any gene: 6. Germline assignment: CDR1 SGHNT and CDR2 YYREEE (reference sequence). The CDR3 runs 15 residues. The CDR3 reads CASSHKRESYNEQFF. The CDR3 nucleotides read TGTGCCAGCAGCCATAAGCGGGAGAGCTACAATGAGCAGTTCTTC.

V usage is TRBV11-2 and J usage is TRBJ2-4; 11 nucleotides agree with TRBD2. This CDR3 comprises 14 residues. The V segment lost 3 bases and the J segment 7 bases; nucleotides outside the gene matches: 2. Germline V gene data show CDR1 as SGHAT and CDR2 as FQNNGV. The CDR3 here is CASSFSGRANIQYF. The DNA for the CDR3 is TGTGCCAGCAGCTTTAGCGGGAGGGCCAACATTCAGTACTTC.

This chain connects TRBV7-3 to TRBJ2-2, with 8 bases fitting TRBD1. V was pared by 3 bases and J by 5 bases, with 2 bases of the junction left unmatched. The germline V gene has CDR1 SGHTA and CDR2 FQGTGA. This CDR3 is built from 14 residues. CDR3 bases: TGTGCCAGCAGCTTGAGACAGGGGACCGGGGAGCTGTTTTTT. Translated, it gives CASSLRQGTGELFF.

This chain's CDR3 is CAWNLGGNEQFF. CDR3 in DNA: TGTGCCTGGAACCTAGGAGGCAATGAGCAGTTCTTC. The chain links TRBV30 to TRBJ2-1, with D perhaps TRBD2 (5 bases). The length of the CDR3 is 12 residues. CDR1 is GTSNPN and CDR2 is SVGIG in the germline V gene (reference sequence). Trimming shortened V by 4 bases and J by 6 bases, and 10 bases separated the two germline ends.

The chain uses TRBV10-1 and TRBJ1-3, with D possibly TRBD1 on 6 matching bases. Deletions cut 0 bases from V and 0 bases from J, with 18 bases between. Germline V gene lookup returns CDR1 WNHNN and CDR2 SYGVQD (reference sequence). CDR3 length equals 19 residues. CDR3 protein: CASSESRGKGRFSGNTIYF. CDR3 coding DNA: TGCGCCAGCAGTGAGTCGAGGGGGAAGGGCAGATTCTCTGGAAACACCATATATTTT.

As DNA, the CDR3 is TGTGCCAGTACCTTTTGGCGAAACACCATATATTTT. Protein sequence: CASTFWRNTIYF. The chain joins TRBV19 to TRBJ1-3; D is uncertain. V was pared by 7 bases and J by 5 bases, with 9 bases between. The CDR3 sequence is 12 residues long. The germline V gene has CDR1 LNHDA and CDR2 SQIVND (reference sequence).

This sequence joins TRBV20-1 and TRBJ2-7; tentatively, D is TRBD1 (6 bases). The germline gives CDR1 DFQATT, CDR2 SNEGSKA (reference sequence). This CDR3 spans 11 amino acids. Trimming stripped 4 bases from V and 6 bases from J, with 10 bases between. Here the CDR3 reads CSATQGLEQYF. The CDR3 DNA is TGCAGTGCTACACAGGGTCTCGAGCAGTACTTC.

The chain uses TRBV7-6 and TRBJ1-5, with D uncertain. This CDR3 comprises 18 residues. Germline V gives CDR1 SGHVS, CDR2 FNYEAQ. V lost 5 bases, J lost 0 bases, and 20 bases lay in between. This chain's CDR3 is CASSPSADPRYSNQPQHF. CDR3 DNA: TGTGCCAGCAGCCCTAGCGCGGACCCTCGGTATAGCAATCAGCCCCAGCATTTT.

This clone appeared a few times. This rearrangement joins TRBV7-9 to TRBJ2-3; TRBD2 matches at 10 bases. V lost 5 bases to trimming and J lost 0 bases; unmatched junction nucleotides: 8. The V gene's germline CDR1 is SEHNR and CDR2 FQNEAQ (reference sequence). This CDR3 region has 17 residues. CDR3 loop: CASSARTSGTSTDTQYF. The CDR3 DNA reads TGTGCCAGCAGCGCTCGGACTAGCGGCACTAGCACAGATACGCAGTATTTT.

This chain joins TRBV7-9 and TRBJ1-1, with D maybe TRBD1 (5 bases). Germline V gene data show CDR1 as SEHNR and CDR2 as FQNEAQ (reference sequence). This CDR3 is 15 amino acids long. Trimming took 0 bases from V and 3 from J, leaving 11 bases between them. As DNA, the CDR3 is TGTGCCAGCAGCTTAGCTGGGGGACTGGACACTGAAGCTTTCTTT. Its translation: CASSLAGGLDTEAFF.

This chain links TRBV7-3 with TRBJ2-3; 8 bases line up with TRBD2. The germline gives CDR1 SGHTA, CDR2 FQGTGA. V lost 9 bases, J lost 4 bases, and 12 bases stayed unmatched. CDR3 length: 15 amino acids. CDR3 coding DNA: TGTGCCAGTGGGGTAGGTGCGGGAGGAGCAGATACGCAGTATTTT. Residues: CASGVGAGGADTQYF.

This clone was seen only a few times. The genes are TRBV4-3 and TRBJ2-7; TRBD1 aligns across 10 bases. CDR1 is LGHNA and CDR2 is YSLEER in the germline V gene. This CDR3 contains 14 residues. V was pared by 1 base and J by 5 bases, with 2 bases of the junction left unmatched. CDR3 bases: TGCGCCAGCAGCCAAGGACAGGGGGCCGACGAGCAGTACTTC. Amino acids: CASSQGQGADEQYF.

This clone was counted a single time. The V gene is TRBV4-2, the J gene TRBJ1-1; D unresolved. This CDR3 has 13 amino acids. CDR1 and CDR2 (germline): LGHNA, YNFKEQ. The germline V and J ends were trimmed by 4 bases and 3 bases, with 9 bases remaining between them. The CDR3 sequence is CASSPNGDTEAFF. CDR3 nucleotide sequence: TGTGCCAGCAGCCCTAACGGAGACACTGAAGCTTTCTTT.

Ten or more counts support this clone. The CDR3 is CASSPGEAQYF. The CDR3 nucleotides read TGTGCCAGCAGCCCGGGTGAGGCGCAGTATTTT. This rearrangement joins TRBV9 to TRBJ2-3; no firm D call. V lost 4 bases and J 10 bases, leaving 10 bases between the germline ends. CDR3 size: 11 residues. In germline, CDR1 is SGDLS, CDR2 YYNGEE.

The chain combines TRBV15 with TRBJ2-1, with 10 bases fitting TRBD2. J gave up 5 bases and V 2 bases, and 9 bases lay outside the gene matches. The CDR3 covers 17 residues. Germline values: CDR1 LNHNV, CDR2 YYDKDF (reference sequence). As DNA, the CDR3 is TGTGCCACCAGCAGATGGCCCGGGACTAGCGAGGACAATGAGCAGTTCTTC. Residues: CATSRWPGTSEDNEQFF.

In its sample, this clone was seen many times. The chain links TRBV2 to TRBJ1-3; D call uncertain. With 10 bases removed from V and 2 bases from J, the gap between germline ends came to 12 bases. Per germline, CDR1 SNHLY and CDR2 FYNNEI. The CDR3 runs 13 residues. The CDR3 is CATSYGTGNTIYF. DNA for the CDR3: TGTGCCACCTCTTACGGGACTGGAAACACCATATATTTT.